The rows below give T cell receptor beta chains drawn from one sample of a study of CD8+CD57+ T cells in acquired aplastic anemia. TCRdb fed the reads into MiXCR, producing one record per CDR3 protein. The data show about 220,000 distinct CDR3 sequences, 45% to 50% seen once. What was sequenced was sorted CD4+, CD8+, or CD8+CD57+ T cells (not recorded which) from PBMCs. All receptors derive from a human donor with aplastic anemia. The CDR3 runs from the conserved cysteine through the conserved F or W. Clone size, where shown, is once, few, many, or a class for clones that have expanded.

J	length	size	V	CDR3
TRBJ1-4	14	few	TRBV5-1	CASSLATVNEKLFF
TRBJ2-2	16	many	TRBV19	CASTRLGGGKAGELFF
TRBJ1-6	14	NA	TRBV7-6	CASSPGGGNSPLHF
TRBJ2-1	16	NA	TRBV10-3	CAISEKAGTSYNEQFF
TRBJ1-2	10	many	TRBV2	CASIVWGYTF
TRBJ2-5	17	NA	TRBV2	CASTRGLAGGHEETQYF
TRBJ2-3	16	NA	TRBV7-3	CASSLGAGANPDTQYF
TRBJ2-5	15	NA	TRBV15	CATSSTGGPGETQYF
TRBJ1-1	13	once	TRBV7-2	CASSLQSGAEAFF
TRBJ1-1	11	many	TRBV28	CASRFGTEAFF
TRBJ2-1	14	NA	TRBV24-1	CATSGAGVNNEQFF
TRBJ1-2	15	NA	TRBV9	CASSVQGAQGNGYTF
TRBJ2-7	14	many	TRBV4-3	CASSGEQSSYEQYF
TRBJ2-7	13	many	TRBV9	CASSLGKSYEQYF
TRBJ1-2	12	NA	TRBV15	CATSSNGVGYTF
TRBJ1-5	15	many	TRBV12-3/TRBV12-4	CASSDGGAGNQPQHF
TRBJ2-7	12	NA	TRBV7-2	CASSPGTNEQYF
TRBJ2-1	13	NA	TRBV9	CASSLSVRNEQFF
TRBJ1-1	13	NA	TRBV7-7	CASSLKENTEAFF
TRBJ1-6	15	many	TRBV7-2	CASSPSEGYNSPLHF
TRBJ2-7	15	few	TRBV3-1	CASSQAGLAVYEQYF
TRBJ1-5	14	NA	TRBV6-2/TRBV6-3	CAGRHIQGNQPQHF
TRBJ2-7	10	many	TRBV12-3/TRBV12-4	CASAFYEQYF
TRBJ1-5	18	NA	TRBV25-1	CASSIRDRGAVPNQPQHF
TRBJ1-1	14	many	TRBV15	CATSRGQGWPEAFF
TRBJ1-1	17	once	TRBV27	CASIPFGLGMSNTEAFF
TRBJ1-1	12	many	TRBV6-1	CANRGPDTEAFF
TRBJ2-6	18	many	TRBV5-1	CASSLGGRGYSGANVLTF
TRBJ2-4	16	NA	TRBV6-1	CASSVGRHLAKNIQYF
TRBJ2-1	15	many	TRBV29-1	CSVVLLTGGYNEQFF
TRBJ1-5	15	NA	TRBV24-1	CATSDRDRSGQPQHF
TRBJ2-5	13	many	TRBV5-1	CASSTRVSETQYF
TRBJ2-7	13	NA	TRBV29-1	CSAGRTGSYEQYF
TRBJ2-7	12	NA	TRBV10-3	CAISPRGYEQYF
TRBJ2-7	15	NA	TRBV9	CASSEWDRGAYEQYF
TRBJ1-6	16	many	TRBV7-9	CASSQQGANYSSPLHF
TRBJ1-2	14	NA	TRBV5-1	CTSSQEEVFYGYTF
TRBJ1-6	16	NA	TRBV7-3	CASSFQGGASNSPLHF
TRBJ1-2	15	many	TRBV12-3/TRBV12-4	CASSPGRAANYGYTF
TRBJ2-1	13	many	TRBV5-1	CATSGLDHNEQFF
TRBJ2-2	13	NA	TRBV20-1	CSSRTGGSGELFF